Sequencing of this T cell receptor (beta chain) was carried out in a study of T cell responses to AZD1222 COVID-19 vaccine. Overall study results and limits: The breadth and depth of Spike-specific TCRs increased once two AZD1222 doses had been given.

Sequenced by immunoSEQ multiplex PCR; TCRdb stores in-frame clones only, minus some. This table has 150,000 to 200,000 clones, approximately 92% appearing once. With respect to this clone: Its antigen remains unknown.

Germline V gene data show CDR1 as MGHDK and CDR2 as SYGVNS. The J segment lost 6 bases and the V segment lost 6 bases, leaving 7 bases of the junction unmatched. This CDR3 contains 13 residues. This receptor was taken from an adult in good health. Sequencing was performed on peripheral blood, taken on day 0 of AZD1222 vaccination. This chain connects TRBV25-1 to TRBJ1-2, with 7 bases aligning to TRBD1. The CDR3, as DNA: TGTGCCAGCAGATCAGGGGGGTACGATGGCTACACCTTC. Translated: CASRSGGYDGYTF.